This T cell receptor (beta chain) derives from a study of blood T cell repertoires in COVID-19. As for the study in general: Sites across the United States, Italy and Spain contributed samples from acute and convalescent COVID-19. The cDNA or gDNA used as material had been derived from T cells, B-cell-depleted T cells, or PBMCs.

Germline CDR1 and CDR2: MDHEN and SYDVKM. V was trimmed by 5 bases and J by 5 bases, leaving 7 bases between them. The CDR3 runs 12 residues. Original analysis: Amplification with reference gene primers provided the estimates of nucleated cell counts. Using immunoSEQ multiplex PCR, the repertoire was profiled, and TCRdb retains in-frame clones only, with some absent. V and J calls and clone size are copied from that table; D and trimming were computed from the DNA. The sample contains about 190,000 clones, roughly 90% of which appear only once. What was sequenced was peripheral blood. The chain joins TRBV28 to TRBJ1-5, with D perhaps TRBD1 (5 bases). This TCR came from a man in his fifties with acute or convalescent COVID-19. For the CDR3, the DNA is TGTGCCAGCAGTCCAGGGTATCAGCCCCAGCATTTT. It is translated as CASSPGYQPQHF.